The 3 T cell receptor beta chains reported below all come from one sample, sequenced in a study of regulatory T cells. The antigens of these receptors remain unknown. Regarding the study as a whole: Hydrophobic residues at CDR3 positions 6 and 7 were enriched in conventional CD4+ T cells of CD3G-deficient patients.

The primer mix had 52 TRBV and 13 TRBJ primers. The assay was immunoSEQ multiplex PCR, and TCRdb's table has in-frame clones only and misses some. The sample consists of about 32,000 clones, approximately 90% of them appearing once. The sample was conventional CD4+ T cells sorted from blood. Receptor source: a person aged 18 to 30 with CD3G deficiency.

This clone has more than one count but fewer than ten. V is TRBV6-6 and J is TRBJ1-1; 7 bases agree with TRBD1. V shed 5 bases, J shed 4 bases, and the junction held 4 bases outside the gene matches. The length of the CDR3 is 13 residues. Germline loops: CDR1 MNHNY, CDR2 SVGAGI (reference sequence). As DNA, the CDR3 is TGTGCCAGCAGTAAAGGGGGCGGCACTGAAGCTTTCTTT. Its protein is CASSKGGGTEAFF.

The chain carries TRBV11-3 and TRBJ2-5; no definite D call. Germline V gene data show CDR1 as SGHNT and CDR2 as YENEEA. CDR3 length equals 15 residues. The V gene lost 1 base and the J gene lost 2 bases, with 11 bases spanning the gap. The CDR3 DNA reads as TGTGCCAGCAGCTTAGGGGTTTCGGCGCAAGAGACCCAGTACTTC. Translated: CASSLGVSAQETQYF.

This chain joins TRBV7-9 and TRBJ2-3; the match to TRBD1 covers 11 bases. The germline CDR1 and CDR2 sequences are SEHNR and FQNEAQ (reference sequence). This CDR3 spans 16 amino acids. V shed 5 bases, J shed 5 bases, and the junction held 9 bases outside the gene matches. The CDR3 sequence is CASSRGVGTGGDTQYF. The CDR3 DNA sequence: TGTGCCAGCAGCAGAGGGGTTGGGACAGGGGGAGATACGCAGTATTTT.